The 6 T cell receptor beta chains below come from one sample, sequenced in a study of shared T cell receptors in the human thymus (dated by TCRdb to the early 2020s). The library was made by the immunoSEQ multiplex PCR assay. TCRdb obtained this table from immuneACCESS and retained in-frame rearrangements with V and J assigned. These tables miss some clones; where compared with another copy, unresolved V genes account for less than half of the shortfall, and the remainder is unexplained. For this sample there are 630,000 or so clones; around 87% appear just once. The top ten hold 0.0094% of the sample. These same data were also listed under a study on human thymus T cells.

The sample taken for sequencing was thymocytes. Receptors were obtained from a boy in the first two years of life with a congenital heart defect. Donor details come from another sample of the same person, matched by shared clones.

This clone turned up a few times. The genes are TRBV20-1 and TRBJ2-5; TRBD1 agrees at 8 bases. Germline CDR1 is DFQATT and CDR2 is SNEGSKA (reference sequence). The CDR3 has 11 amino acids. The CDR3 sequence: CRSDREETQYF. The CDR3 DNA reads TGCAGATCGGACAGGGAAGAGACCCAGTACTTC.

V usage is TRBV9 and J usage is TRBJ2-5, with TRBD1 identical over 7 bases. The V gene end was trimmed by 2 bases and the J gene end by 5 bases; junction bases not matched to a gene: 9. In germline, CDR1 is SGDLS, CDR2 YYNGEE. This CDR3 region has 15 residues. CDR3 region: CASSVGRGSRETQYF. The CDR3 DNA reads as TGTGCCAGCAGCGTGGGCAGGGGGTCTCGGGAGACCCAGTACTTC.

This clone was recorded only once. The V and J genes are TRBV30 and TRBJ1-2; tentative D call: TRBD1 (5 bases). CDR1 and CDR2 (germline): GTSNPN, SVGIG (reference sequence). Trimming took off 3 bases at V and 5 bases at J, with 7 bases between the two ends. The CDR3 is made up of 11 amino acids. The CDR3 is CAWSGQYGYTF. The CDR3 DNA follows: TGTGCCTGGAGCGGACAATATGGCTACACCTTC.

The chain has TRBV5-4 and TRBJ2-3; TRBD2 matches 9 bases. After removal of 5 bases from V and 0 bases from J, the junction contained 10 bases not matched to a gene. CDR3 length: 17 amino acids. Germline V gene data show CDR1 as SGHNT and CDR2 as YYREEE (reference sequence). CDR3 nucleotides: TGTGCCAGCAGTTCTTTTAGCGGGAGAGGTAGCACAGATACGCAGTATTTT. Its translation is CASSSFSGRGSTDTQYF. Based on the CDR3 plus reference TRBV5-4 and TRBJ2-3, the full variable domain is ETGVTQSPTHLIKTRGQQVTLRCSSQSGHNTVSWYQQALGQGPQFIFQYYREEENGRGNFPPRFSGLQFPNYSSELNVNALELDDSALYLCASSSFSGRGSTDTQYFGPGTRLTVL.

This clone was recorded only once. The J gene is TRBJ2-5, the V gene TRBV10-1; D remains ambiguous. The CDR3 contains 13 residues. V was trimmed by 4 bases and J by 5 bases, leaving 11 bases between them. From germline, CDR1 is WNHNN and CDR2 SYGVQD (reference sequence). The CDR3 sequence: CASSVSGRETQYF. CDR3 bases: TGCGCCAGCAGTGTGTCCGGCAGGGAGACCCAGTACTTC.

This rearrangement joins TRBV13 to TRBJ1-3; D remains ambiguous. Germline V lookup: CDR1 PRHDT, CDR2 FYEKMQ (reference sequence). The V gene lost 6 bases and the J gene lost 0 bases, with 12 bases spanning the gap. This CDR3 has 15 residues. The CDR3 coding sequence is TGTGCCAGCAGGCCTGGAGGTGACTCTGGAAACACCATATATTTT. Amino acid sequence: CASRPGGDSGNTIYF.